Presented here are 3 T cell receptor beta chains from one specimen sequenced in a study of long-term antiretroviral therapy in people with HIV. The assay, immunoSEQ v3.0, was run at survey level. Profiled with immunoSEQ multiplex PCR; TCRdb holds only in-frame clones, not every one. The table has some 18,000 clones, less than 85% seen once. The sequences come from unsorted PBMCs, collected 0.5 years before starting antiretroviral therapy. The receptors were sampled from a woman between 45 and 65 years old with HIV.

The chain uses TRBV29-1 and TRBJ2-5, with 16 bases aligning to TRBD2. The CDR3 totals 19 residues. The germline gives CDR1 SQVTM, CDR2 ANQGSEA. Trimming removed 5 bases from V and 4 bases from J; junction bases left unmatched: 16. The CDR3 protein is CSVYPSWGLAGGPPETQYF. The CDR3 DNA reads TGCAGCGTTTACCCTTCATGGGGACTAGCGGGGGGGCCTCCAGAGACCCAGTACTTC.

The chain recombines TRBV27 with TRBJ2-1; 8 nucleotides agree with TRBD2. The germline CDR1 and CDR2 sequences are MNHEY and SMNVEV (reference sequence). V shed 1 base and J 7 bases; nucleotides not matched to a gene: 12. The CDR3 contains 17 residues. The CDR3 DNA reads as TGTGCCAGCAGTTTATTGGGTACGGGGGGGCTCTGGAATGAGCAGTTCTTC. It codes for CASSLLGTGGLWNEQFF.

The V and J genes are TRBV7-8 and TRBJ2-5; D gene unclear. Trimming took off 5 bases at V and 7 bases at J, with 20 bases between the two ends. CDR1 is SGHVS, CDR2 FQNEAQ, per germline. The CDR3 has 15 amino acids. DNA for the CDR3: TGTGCCAGCAGCGACCGGACCCTAACGTCGGGGACCCAGTACTTC. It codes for CASSDRTLTSGTQYF. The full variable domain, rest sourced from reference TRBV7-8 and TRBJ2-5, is GAGVSQSPRYKVAKRGQDVALRCDPISGHVSLFWYQQALGQGPEFLTYFQNEAQLDKSGLPSDRFFAERPEGSVSTLKIQRTQQEDSAVYLCASSDRTLTSGTQYFGPGTRLLVL.